The 9 T cell receptor beta chains below were found in one sample sequenced in a study of T cells after yellow fever vaccination. TCRdb recomputed calls from the 5' RACE reads with MiXCR, one row per CDR3 protein. The sample includes approximately 600,000 distinct CDR3 sequences, 9% to 15% of them seen just once. The sample was PBMCs, taken on the day of the yellow fever booster vaccination. All receptors derive from a young man who received the YFV17D yellow fever vaccine.

This chain links TRBV18 with TRBJ2-7, with 10 bases lining up with TRBD1. Germline CDR1 KGHSH, CDR2 LQKENI. V shed 6 bases and J 4 bases; nucleotides not matched to a gene: 3. The CDR3 loop spans 13 amino acids. For the CDR3, the DNA is TGTGCCAGCTCGGGGACAGGGGAGTACGAGCAGTACTTC. Translating it yields CASSGTGEYEQYF.

The chain recombines TRBV19 with TRBJ2-7; 7 nucleotides line up with TRBD2. The V segment lost 5 bases and the J segment 9 bases; nucleotides outside the gene matches: 13. The CDR3 contains 14 residues. Germline V gene data show CDR1 as LNHDA and CDR2 as SQIVND (reference sequence). CDR3 coding DNA: TGTGCCAGTAGTTCTAATAGTGCCCCGGGGGGGCAGTACTTC. Protein: CASSSNSAPGGQYF. The full variable domain, completed using reference TRBV19 and TRBJ2-7, is DGGITQSPKYLFRKEGQNVTLSCEQNLNHDAMYWYRQDPGQGLRLIYYSQIVNDFQKGDIAEGYSVSREKKESFPLTVTSAQKNPTAFYLCASSSNSAPGGQYFGPGTRLTVT.

The chain uses TRBV7-9 and TRBJ1-2, with a tentative D call TRBD1 (5 bases). V was pared by 5 bases and J by 8 bases, with 15 bases between. The V gene's germline CDR1 is SEHNR and CDR2 FQNEAQ (reference sequence). This CDR3 comprises 13 residues. The chain's CDR3 is CASSPTRTWGYTF. The DNA of the CDR3 is TGTGCCAGCAGCCCGACAAGGACATGGGGCTACACCTTC.

This clonotype was picked up a small number of times. The chain uses TRBV20-1 and TRBJ2-7; TRBD2 might be the D (8 bases). V was trimmed by 2 bases and J by 2 bases, leaving 16 bases between them. The CDR3 consists of 15 residues. Looked up from germline, CDR1 is DFQATT and CDR2 is SNEGSKA (reference sequence). The CDR3 DNA reads TGCAGTGCTAGAAGCGGGAGAGGGGGCCCCTACGAGCAGTACTTC. It yields the protein CSARSGRGGPYEQYF.

The table lists this clonotype with a few counts. The J gene is TRBJ2-3, the V gene TRBV18; D remains ambiguous. This CDR3 is built from 14 residues. V shed 4 bases and J shed 0 bases, with 8 bases lying between them. CDR1 and CDR2 (germline): KGHSH, LQKENI. CDR3 nucleotide sequence: TGTGCCAGCTCACGCGCTACTAGCACAGATACGCAGTATTTT. Its protein is CASSRATSTDTQYF.

The V call is TRBV6-5, the J call TRBJ2-1, with D possibly TRBD2 on 6 matching bases. This CDR3 spans 14 amino acids. Between the trimmed V and J ends, which lost 0 bases and 12 bases, there was a span of 15 bases. Germline loops: CDR1 MNHEY, CDR2 SVGAGI. CDR3 DNA sequence: TGTGCCAGCAGTTACTCCGGGGGAGATACGGGGCAGTTCTTC. Translated: CASSYSGGDTGQFF.

This sequence joins TRBV9 and TRBJ2-1, with a tentative D call TRBD1 (6 bases). Germline values: CDR1 SGDLS, CDR2 YYNGEE. V lost 3 bases and J 1 base, leaving 23 bases between the germline ends. CDR3 length equals 19 residues. The CDR3 sequence is CASSALPFPGHTSYNEQFF. CDR3 nucleotides: TGTGCCAGCAGCGCCTTACCTTTTCCGGGACATACATCCTACAATGAGCAGTTCTTC.

CDR3 DNA sequence: TGCAGTGCTAGAGATTTGGCGACTTACAATGAGCAGTTCTTC. This encodes CSARDLATYNEQFF. V is TRBV20-1 and J is TRBJ2-1; no reliable D call. V gave up 0 bases and J gave up 4 bases, with 10 bases separating them. The germline gives CDR1 DFQATT, CDR2 SNEGSKA (reference sequence). The CDR3 is made up of 14 amino acids.

This clonotype turned up a few times. The chain uses TRBV5-1 and TRBJ1-1; possibly TRBD1 for D (5 bases). CDR1 and CDR2 from the germline V gene are SGHRS and YFSETQ. CDR3 length: 15 residues. Trimming pared 7 bases from V and 1 base from J, leaving 17 bases between. CDR3 sequence (DNA): TGCGCCAGCCGCCTAAGGGACCAACCGAACACTGAAGCTTTCTTT. It yields the protein CASRLRDQPNTEAFF.